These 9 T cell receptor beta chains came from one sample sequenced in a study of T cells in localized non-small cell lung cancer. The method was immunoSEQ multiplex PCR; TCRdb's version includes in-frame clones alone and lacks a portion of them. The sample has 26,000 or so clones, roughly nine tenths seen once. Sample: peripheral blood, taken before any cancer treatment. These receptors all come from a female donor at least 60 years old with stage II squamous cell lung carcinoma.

The CDR3 reads CAWSVTSGRNEQFF. CDR3 coding DNA: TGTGCCTGGAGTGTGACTAGCGGGAGAAATGAGCAGTTCTTC. The chain joins TRBV30 to TRBJ2-1, with 12 bases aligning to TRBD2. Trimming at V came to 0 bases and at J to 7 bases, leaving 1 base not matched to a gene. CDR3 length: 14 residues. Germline V CDR1 and CDR2: GTSNPN, SVGIG (reference sequence).

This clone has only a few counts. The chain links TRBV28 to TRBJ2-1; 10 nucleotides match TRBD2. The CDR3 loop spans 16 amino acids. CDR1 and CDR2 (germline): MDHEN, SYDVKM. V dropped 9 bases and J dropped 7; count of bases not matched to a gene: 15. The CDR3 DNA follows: TGTGCCAGTAATCCCTCTAGCGGGAGTATCGGGAATGAGCAGTTCTTC. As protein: CASNPSSGSIGNEQFF.

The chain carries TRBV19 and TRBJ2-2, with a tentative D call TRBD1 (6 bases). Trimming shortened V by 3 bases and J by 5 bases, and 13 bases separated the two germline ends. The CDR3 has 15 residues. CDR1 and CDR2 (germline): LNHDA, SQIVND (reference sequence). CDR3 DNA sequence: TGTGCCAGTAGTATTAACAGGGCCCAGACCGGGGAGCTGTTTTTT. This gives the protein CASSINRAQTGELFF.

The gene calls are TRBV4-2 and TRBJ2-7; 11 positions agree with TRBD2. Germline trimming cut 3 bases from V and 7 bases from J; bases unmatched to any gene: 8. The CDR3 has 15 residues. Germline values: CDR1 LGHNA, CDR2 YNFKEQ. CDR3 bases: TGTGCCAGCAGCCACCCACTAGCGGGAGTCTGGGAGCAGTACTTC. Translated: CASSHPLAGVWEQYF.

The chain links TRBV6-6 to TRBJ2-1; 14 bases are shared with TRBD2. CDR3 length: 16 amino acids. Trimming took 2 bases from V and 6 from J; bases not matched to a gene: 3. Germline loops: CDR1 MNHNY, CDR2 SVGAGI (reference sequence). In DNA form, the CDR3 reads TGTGCCAGCAGTTACCCGACTAGCGGGGGGGGCAATGAGCAGTTCTTC. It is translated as CASSYPTSGGGNEQFF.

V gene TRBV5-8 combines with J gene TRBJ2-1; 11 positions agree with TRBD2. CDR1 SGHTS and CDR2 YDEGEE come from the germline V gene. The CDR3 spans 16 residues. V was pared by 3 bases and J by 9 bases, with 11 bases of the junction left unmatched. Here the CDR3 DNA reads TGTGCCAGCAGCTCCAGACTAGCGGGGCGGCAGGGTGAGCAGTTCTTC. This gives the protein CASSSRLAGRQGEQFF.

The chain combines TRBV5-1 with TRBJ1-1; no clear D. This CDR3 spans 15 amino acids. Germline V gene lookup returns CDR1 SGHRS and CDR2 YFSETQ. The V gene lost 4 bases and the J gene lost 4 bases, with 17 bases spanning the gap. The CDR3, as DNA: TGCGCCAGCAGCCTTGGACTTGACCGGACCACTGAAGCTTTCTTT. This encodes CASSLGLDRTTEAFF.

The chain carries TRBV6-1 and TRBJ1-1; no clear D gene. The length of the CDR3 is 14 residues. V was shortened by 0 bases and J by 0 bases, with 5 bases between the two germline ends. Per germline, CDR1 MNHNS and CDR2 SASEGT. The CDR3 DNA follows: TGTGCCAGCAGTGAAGCGGATATGAACACTGAAGCTTTCTTT. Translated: CASSEADMNTEAFF.

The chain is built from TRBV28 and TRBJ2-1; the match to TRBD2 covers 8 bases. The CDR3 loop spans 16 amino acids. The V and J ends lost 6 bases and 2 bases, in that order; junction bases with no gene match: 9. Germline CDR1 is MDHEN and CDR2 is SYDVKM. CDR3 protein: CASSPSGSEAYNEQFF. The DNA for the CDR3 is TGTGCCAGCAGCCCGAGCGGGAGCGAGGCCTACAATGAGCAGTTCTTC.